Listed below are T cell receptor beta chains from one sample, sequenced in a study of T cell changes during pregnancy in multiple sclerosis. Sequenced by immunoSEQ multiplex PCR; TCRdb stores in-frame clones only, minus some. The table has some 40,000 clones, about 94% seen once. The sequencing here drew on CD4+ T cells from peripheral blood mononuclear cells, taken in the second trimester of pregnancy. These receptors were taken from a female donor with multiple sclerosis, enrolled in a pregnancy study. Each CDR3 is given with its conserved first and last residue. The D gene is left open where the match is weak. Clone size is not always given. Where it is, it says once, few, many or a class for expanded clones.

- - TRBJ2-6 TRBV9 TGTGCCAGCAGCCCCGTCTGGCAGTCTGGGGCCAACGTCCTGACTTTC CASSPVWQSGANVLTF
- - TRBJ1-2 TRBV12-5 TGTGCTAGTGGTCCACGGGACAAGCTGACTAACTATGGCTACACCTTC CASGPRDKLTNYGYTF
- once TRBJ2-4 TRBV28 TGTGCCATCGGTCTTTCGGCCAAAAACATTCAGTACTTC CAIGLSAKNIQYF
TRBD2 - TRBJ2-5 TRBV7-8 TGTGCCAGCAGCCTCCGGGACTTCAGGGAGGGGGAGACCCAGTACTTC CASSLRDFREGETQYF
- - TRBJ1-5 TRBV2 TGTGCCAGCAGTGAGTCGGGGAGGGGGGTGAGGCCCCAGCATTTT CASSESGRGVRPQHF
TRBD1 - TRBJ2-2 TRBV6-5 TGTGCCAGCAGTAGGACAGGGAACACCGGGGAGCTGTTTTTT CASSRTGNTGELFF
- - TRBJ2-7 TRBV28 TGTGCCGTTTCGGAGGTCCTACTCCCGCACGACTTC CAVSEVLLPHDF
- - TRBJ1-5 TRBV2 TGTGCCAGCAGTGATACCCGAACTCTCGAGCCCCAGCATTTT CASSDTRTLEPQHF
- - TRBJ2-5 TRBV4-3 TGCGCCAGCAGCCAAGATGCGGGCTTAACGACCCAGTACTTC CASSQDAGLTTQYF
- - TRBJ2-7 TRBV30 TGTGCCTGGAGTCCCAGCGGGCCAACCTACGAGCAGTACTTC CAWSPSGPTYEQYF
TRBD1 - TRBJ1-1 TRBV27 TGTGCCAGCAGTTCACTGACAGGGGGCCACACTGAAGCTTTCTTT CASSSLTGGHTEAFF
TRBD1 - TRBJ2-7 TRBV2 TGTGCCAGCCGTCGACAGGGAACCTACGAGCAGTACTTC CASRRQGTYEQYF
- once TRBJ2-1 TRBV11-2 TGTGCCAGCAACGGACTCCTCTACAATGAGCAGTTCTTC CASNGLLYNEQFF
- - TRBJ2-3 TRBV25-1 TGTGCCAGCAGTGCTCCTGAGGGCACAGATACGCAGTATTTT CASSAPEGTDTQYF
TRBD2 - TRBJ2-5 TRBV10-1 TGCGCCAGCAGTGGGGGGACTAGCGGGAGCCGAGAGACCCAGTACTTC CASSGGTSGSRETQYF
- - TRBJ1-5 TRBV2 TGTGCCAGCAGTGGGCGGGCAGGGGGCAATCAGCCCCAGCATTTT CASSGRAGGNQPQHF
- - TRBJ1-2 TRBV6-6 TGTGCCAGCAGTTACTCGACGGGGTGGGGTAACTATGGCTACACCTTC CASSYSTGWGNYGYTF
- - TRBJ2-1 TRBV11-3 TGTGCCAGCAGCTTAGAGCCGACGGACTGGCTCAATGAGCAGTTCTTC CASSLEPTDWLNEQFF
- - TRBJ2-7 TRBV5-1 TGCGCCAGTCGACTAGTCGCTAGTTCCTACGAGCAGTACTTC CASRLVASSYEQYF
- - TRBJ1-5 TRBV15 TGTGCCACCAGCAGAGATGTTGGGGGGGGTAATCAGCCCCAGCATTTT CATSRDVGGGNQPQHF
TRBD1 - TRBJ2-7 TRBV2 TGTGCCAGCAGTGGCACAGGGGGCGAGCAGTACTTC CASSGTGGEQYF
TRBD1 - TRBJ1-2 TRBV5-1 TGCGCCAGCAGCCGCGGACAGGGAAACTATGGCTACACCTTC CASSRGQGNYGYTF
TRBD1 - TRBJ2-3 TRBV10-1 TGCGCCAGCTCGCTACGGACAGGGGAAGGAGATACGCAGTATTTT CASSLRTGEGDTQYF
TRBD1 - TRBJ1-2 TRBV30 TGTGCCTGGAGTGTACACAGGGGAGAGTATGGCTACACCTTC CAWSVHRGEYGYTF
TRBD1 once TRBJ2-6 TRBV28 TGTGCCAGCACCACCGTTCCAGGGGGATCTGGGGCCAACGTCCTGACTTTC CASTTVPGGSGANVLTF
TRBD2 - TRBJ2-7 TRBV11-2 TGTGCCAGCAGCTTTCTTACTAGCGGGAGCTACGAGCAGTACTTC CASSFLTSGSYEQYF
- - TRBJ1-2 TRBV7-3 TGTGCCAGCAGCTTAAACCCCCGTGGGGCAGGGTATGGCTACACCTTC CASSLNPRGAGYGYTF
- - TRBJ2-3 TRBV30 TGTGCCTGGGATTCGGGAACAGATACGCAGTATTTT CAWDSGTDTQYF
TRBD2 - TRBJ2-1 TRBV7-3 TGTGCCAGCAGCTCGCGACTAGCGGGAGTTGGAGAGCAGTTCTTC CASSSRLAGVGEQFF
- - TRBJ2-2 TRBV6-4 TGTGCCAGCAGTGACTCATCCTCCGCCGGGGAGCTGTTTTTT CASSDSSSAGELFF
TRBD1 - TRBJ1-4 TRBV27 TGTGCCAGCAGTTCCACAGGGGGGAAAAAACTGTTTTTT CASSSTGGKKLFF
- few TRBJ2-7 TRBV2 TGTGCCAGCAGTGGGGCCAGCGGATTCTACGAGCAGTACTTC CASSGASGFYEQYF
- - TRBJ2-7 TRBV18 TGTGCCAGCTCGCTCTGGGGAAGGGGGTACGAGCAGTACTTC CASSLWGRGYEQYF
- - TRBJ2-7 TRBV11-2 TGTGCCAGCATCGATACTTTCGGTGCCTACGAGCAGTACTTC CASIDTFGAYEQYF
- - TRBJ2-7 TRBV27 TGTGCCAGCAGTTCCTCGGACCGGGGGAGCTACGAGCAGTACTTC CASSSSDRGSYEQYF
TRBD1 - TRBJ2-2 TRBV5-3 TGTGCCAGAAGCTTGGGGGACAGGGGCAAGGGCACCGGGGAGCTGTTTTTT CARSLGDRGKGTGELFF
- - TRBJ2-7 TRBV4-1 TGCGCCAGCAGCGTAACTCAGGGGTCCTACGAGCAGTACTTC CASSVTQGSYEQYF
TRBD2 - TRBJ2-1 TRBV28 TGTGCCAGCAGTTTAAAGAACGGACTAGCGGGTATATTAGGGCAGTTCTTC CASSLKNGLAGILGQFF
- once TRBJ1-1 TRBV18 TGTGCCAGCTCACCAGAAACAGCCACTGAAGCTTTCTTT CASSPETATEAFF
TRBD1 - TRBJ2-2 TRBV28 TGTGCCACCACAGGGGCCCCTACCGGGGAGCTGTTTTTT CATTGAPTGELFF
TRBD2 - TRBJ2-1 TRBV7-3 TGTGCCAGCAGCTTGTATAGCGGGGACCACAATGAGCAGTTCTTC CASSLYSGDHNEQFF
- - TRBJ2-5 TRBV2 TGTGCCAGCTCGAGCGGGGAGACCCAGTACTTC CASSSGETQYF
- - TRBJ2-3 TRBV2 TGTGCCAGCAAAGAGGGAGGAGGAGATACGCAGTATTTT CASKEGGGDTQYF
TRBD1 - TRBJ1-2 TRBV7-2 TGTGCCAGCAGCTTAGCGCGAAGACAGGGGGACAACTATGGCTACACCTTC CASSLARRQGDNYGYTF
TRBD1 - TRBJ2-3 TRBV30 TGTGCCTGGAGTTTCTCCCGGGACAGGGTCGTCGCAGATACGCAGTATTTT CAWSFSRDRVVADTQYF
TRBD1 - TRBJ1-2 TRBV7-9 TGTGCCAGCAGCCCCCGGACAGGGGAGAGGAACTATGGCTACACCTTC CASSPRTGERNYGYTF
- once TRBJ2-3 TRBV19 TGTGCCAGTAGTATAATTGCAGCAGGAACAGATACGCAGTATTTT CASSIIAAGTDTQYF
- - TRBJ2-1 TRBV12-5 TGTGCTAGTGCCGAAAGTAGCTCCTACAATGAGCAGTTCTTC CASAESSSYNEQFF
TRBD2 - TRBJ2-7 TRBV18 TGTGCCAGCTCACCCTTAGCGGGAGAGGGCCACGAGCAGTACTTC CASSPLAGEGHEQYF
- - TRBJ2-2 TRBV5-1 TGCGCCAGCAGCTCCTCCCCCCCCAGAGGGCTGTTTTTT CASSSSPPRGLFF
- - TRBJ1-5 TRBV2 TGTGCCAGCTGTTCGGGGAGGGGAGGCAATCAGCCCCAGCATTTT CASCSGRGGNQPQHF
- - TRBJ1-5 TRBV5-5 TGTGCCAGCAGCTTGGTGTCAGGAATCAATCAGCCCCAGCATTTT CASSLVSGINQPQHF